What follows are 19 T cell receptor beta chains derived from one specimen sequenced in a study of shared clonotypes between healthy human individuals. The repertoire was sequenced with immunoSEQ multiplex PCR; TCRdb's copy has only in-frame clones and lacks some. The profile shows 2,500,000 or so clones, approximately 90% of them singletons. The specimen was naive CD4+ T cells sorted from blood. Subset reported: CD45RA+ positively selected. Receptor source: a man aged 18 to 30 in good health.

This chain connects TRBV6-1 to TRBJ1-4; perhaps TRBD1 as D (5 bases). The V gene's germline CDR1 is MNHNS and CDR2 SASEGT. Trimming removed 6 bases from V and 0 bases from J, with 11 bases in between. The CDR3 sequence is 15 residues long. CDR3 nucleotide sequence: TGTGCCAGCAGCCGACAGTCATCAACTAATGAAAAACTGTTTTTT. This encodes CASSRQSSTNEKLFF.

This clone is a singleton in its sample. V usage is TRBV7-2 and J usage is TRBJ1-2; 9 positions match TRBD1. The germline gives CDR1 SGHTA, CDR2 FQGNSA. The J segment lost 3 bases and the V segment lost 5 bases, leaving 7 bases of the junction unmatched. The CDR3 spans 15 residues. In DNA form, the CDR3 reads TGTGCCAGCAGCCCAGCACAGGGGGCTCACTATGGCTACACCTTC. Its translation: CASSPAQGAHYGYTF.

A word on this clone: Different DNA sequences within this sample yield the same CDR3. This chain joins TRBV6-5 and TRBJ2-1; no clear D. The germline V and J ends were trimmed by 5 bases and 9 bases, with 8 bases remaining between them. This CDR3 has 11 residues. Germline CDR1 and CDR2: MNHEY and SVGAGI. The CDR3, as DNA: TGTGCCAGCAGTCGTCGTTCTGAGCAGTTCTTC. It specifies CASSRRSEQFF.

This clone was recorded once. The chain carries TRBV6-5 and TRBJ1-3, with D perhaps matching TRBD1 (6 bases). Trimming removed 5 bases from V and 4 bases from J, with 12 bases in between. CDR1 and CDR2 from the germline V gene are MNHEY and SVGAGI. This CDR3 is built from 14 residues. The CDR3 DNA is TGTGCCAGCAGTGATGGGACACTCGGAAACACCATATATTTT. This encodes CASSDGTLGNTIYF.

The chain combines TRBV6-1 with TRBJ2-5; 7 bases map to TRBD1. J gave up 7 bases and V 4 bases, and 9 bases lay outside the gene matches. Per the germline V gene, CDR1 is MNHNS and CDR2 is SASEGT. The CDR3 has 14 residues. The CDR3, as DNA: TGTGCCAGCAGTGCCACGGACAGGCGCGGGACCCAGTACTTC. Translation: CASSATDRRGTQYF.

This chain joins TRBV16 and TRBJ1-2; D unclear. V lost 2 bases to trimming and J lost 4 bases, with 8 bases between them. Germline CDR1 and CDR2: KGHSY and FQNENV. The CDR3 has 13 amino acids. CDR3 in amino acids: CASSQQTPYGYTF. For the CDR3, the DNA is TGTGCCAGCAGCCAACAAACCCCCTATGGCTACACCTTC.

This clone appeared once. For the CDR3, the DNA is TGTGCCAGCAGCTTCACGGGATTGAGAGATAAGAATGAGCAGTTCTTC. Translated: CASSFTGLRDKNEQFF. The J gene is TRBJ2-1, the V gene TRBV11-2; a weak D match, TRBD2 (5 bases). The V end lost 3 bases, the J end lost 7 bases, and 19 bases lay between the germline ends. In germline, CDR1 is SGHAT, CDR2 FQNNGV. This CDR3 comprises 16 residues.

This chain links TRBV27 with TRBJ2-7, with 8 bases matching TRBD1. Germline values: CDR1 MNHEY, CDR2 SMNVEV (reference sequence). The CDR3 covers 14 residues. The V segment lost 6 bases and the J segment 0 bases; nucleotides outside the gene matches: 4. CDR3 DNA sequence: TGTGCCAGCAGGACAGGGGTGAGCTCCTACGAGCAGTACTTC. It yields the protein CASRTGVSSYEQYF.

J is TRBJ2-1 and V is TRBV30, with TRBD2 matching over 14 bases. Germline CDR1 is GTSNPN and CDR2 is SVGIG (reference sequence). CDR3 length: 20 residues. Trimming took 2 bases from V and 7 from J; bases not matched to a gene: 19. This CDR3 is CAWSSQRTSGRTQSRNEQFF. CDR3 nucleotides: TGTGCCTGGAGTTCACAACGGACTAGCGGGAGGACCCAATCGAGGAATGAGCAGTTCTTC.

The rearrangement joins TRBV2 to TRBJ2-1, with 13 bases lining up with TRBD2. In germline, CDR1 is SNHLY, CDR2 FYNNEI. This CDR3 is built from 17 residues. J was trimmed by 6 bases and V by 6 bases; bases with no gene match: 11. This chain's CDR3 is CASRAGTSGISSNEQFF. DNA for the CDR3: TGTGCCAGCAGGGCCGGGACTAGCGGGATCTCCAGCAATGAGCAGTTCTTC. Looking up the rest from reference TRBV2 and TRBJ2-1 gives the full variable domain: EPEVTQTPSHQVTQMGQEVILRCVPISNHLYFYWYRQILGQKVEFLVSFYNNEISEKSEIFDDQFSVERPDGSNFTLKIRSTKLEDSAMYFCASRAGTSGISSNEQFFGPGTRLTVL.

The chain couples TRBV28 to TRBJ1-2; D ambiguous. The V gene lost 3 bases and the J gene lost 4 bases, with 9 bases spanning the gap. The CDR3 totals 13 residues. Germline values: CDR1 MDHEN, CDR2 SYDVKM. In DNA, the CDR3 is TGTGCCAGCAGTTTGGAGTACCTCTATGGCTACACCTTC. This gives the protein CASSLEYLYGYTF.

The genes are TRBV7-2 and TRBJ1-3; 10 positions match TRBD1. The germline V gene has CDR1 SGHTA and CDR2 FQGNSA. The CDR3 covers 16 residues. J was trimmed by 4 bases and V by 4 bases; bases with no gene match: 7. CDR3: CASSSTDRGPGNTIYF. CDR3 coding DNA: TGTGCCAGCAGCTCCACCGACAGGGGGCCCGGAAACACCATATATTTT. The full variable domain, its missing parts supplied by reference TRBV7-2 and TRBJ1-3, is GAGVSQSPSNKVTEKGKDVELRCDPISGHTALYWYRQSLGQGLEFLIYFQGNSAPDKSGLPSDRFSAERTGGSVSTLTIQRTQQEDSAVYLCASSSTDRGPGNTIYFGEGSWLTVV.

This sequence joins TRBV5-1 and TRBJ2-7; 8 bases are a match to TRBD2. V lost 5 bases and J lost 3; bases outside the gene matches: 10. Germline-derived CDR1 and CDR2 are SGHRS and YFSETQ. The CDR3 is 15 residues long. The CDR3 sequence: CASSPTAGVGYEQYF. The CDR3 DNA follows: TGCGCCAGCAGTCCGACAGCGGGGGTGGGCTACGAGCAGTACTTC.

A note on this clone: Other DNA variants within this sample encode the same CDR3. The rearrangement links TRBV28 to TRBJ1-6; perhaps TRBD1 as D (5 bases). From germline, CDR1 is MDHEN and CDR2 SYDVKM. V was shortened by 3 bases and J by 6 bases, with 9 bases between the two germline ends. This CDR3 has 14 residues. CDR3 sequence: CASSLVQGNSPLHF. The CDR3 DNA reads TGTGCCAGCAGTTTGGTTCAGGGTAATTCACCCCTCCACTTT.

Here the CDR3 reads CASRRAGGEYEQYF. The CDR3 coding sequence is TGTGCCAGCAGGAGGGCGGGGGGCGAGTACGAGCAGTACTTC. The rearrangement links TRBV25-1 to TRBJ2-7; 8 positions agree with TRBD2. The CDR3 runs to 14 residues. V was clipped by 6 bases and J by 4 bases; unmatched bases: 8. Germline assignment: CDR1 MGHDK and CDR2 SYGVNS.

This chain uses TRBV6-4 with TRBJ1-6; TRBD1 might be the D (5 bases). CDR1 is MRHNA and CDR2 is SNTAGT in the germline V gene. The CDR3 has 14 amino acids. Trimming shortened V by 4 bases and J by 7 bases, and 11 bases separated the two germline ends. CDR3 amino acids: CASSVGTGNSPLHF. The CDR3 coding sequence is TGTGCCAGCAGTGTAGGGACGGGAAATTCACCCCTCCACTTT.

The CDR3: CASIQGGQGTWSSSYEQYF. CDR3 coding DNA: TGTGCCAGCATCCAAGGGGGACAGGGGACATGGAGTAGCTCCTACGAGCAGTACTTC. V and J are TRBV21-1 and TRBJ2-7; the D call in the table, TRBD1, was not verified against the DNA. TRBV21-1 is a pseudogene segment. The CDR3 totals 19 residues.

In this sample, this clone turned up once. V is TRBV29-1 and J is TRBJ2-5; D is unresolved. The CDR3 length is 12 residues. V lost 2 bases to trimming and J lost 2 bases, with 6 bases between them. Germline V gene lookup returns CDR1 SQVTM and CDR2 ANQGSEA. The CDR3 DNA reads TGCAGCGTTGAATCACAACAAGAGACCCAGTACTTC. It specifies CSVESQQETQYF.

The J gene is TRBJ1-4, the V gene TRBV7-2; D remains ambiguous. The V end lost 7 bases, the J end lost 0 bases, and 24 bases lay between the germline ends. Germline V gene data show CDR1 as SGHTA and CDR2 as FQGNSA. This CDR3 contains 19 residues. The CDR3 here is CASTIRIAGRKTTNEKLFF. The CDR3 DNA reads as TGTGCCAGCACCATAAGGATAGCGGGCAGGAAAACAACTAATGAAAAACTGTTTTTT.